Presented here are 15 T cell receptor beta chains from one specimen sequenced in a study of cytomegalovirus exposure and HLA in healthy donors. Both 60 Vbeta primers and 13 Jbeta primers went into the PCR. Generated by immunoSEQ multiplex PCR, the TCRdb table keeps only in-frame clones and is missing some. The table records 150,000 to 200,000 clones, nearly 80% of them present only once. Sequences were obtained from PBMCs. The source is a woman in her thirties or forties in good health and CMV-seronegative.

The chain carries TRBV6-5 and TRBJ2-1; maybe TRBD2 (6 bases). The germline gives CDR1 MNHEY, CDR2 SVGAGI. Trimming cost V 4 bases and J 7 bases, with 8 bases left between them. CDR3 length equals 12 residues. CDR3 in DNA: TGTGCCAGCAGTTCGACTAGGAATGAGCAGTTCTTC. Protein sequence: CASSSTRNEQFF.

V gene TRBV2 combines with J gene TRBJ2-1; possible D gene TRBD2, 6 bases. This CDR3 spans 15 amino acids. V shed 1 base and J shed 7 bases, with 14 bases lying between them. CDR1 and CDR2 (germline): SNHLY, FYNNEI. The CDR3 DNA reads TGTGCCAGCAGTGAAGGTGCAGGGAGGAGGAATGAGCAGTTCTTC. It encodes CASSEGAGRRNEQFF.

This clone was counted a single time. J is TRBJ2-3 and V is TRBV15, with TRBD2 matching over 14 bases. Germline V gene sequence: CDR1 LNHNV, CDR2 YYDKDF (reference sequence). V was pared by 2 bases and J by 10 bases, with 5 bases of the junction left unmatched. CDR3 length: 15 residues. The CDR3 nucleotides read TGTGCCACCAGCAGATCCGGGACTAGCGGGAGTTCGCAGTATTTT. Protein: CATSRSGTSGSSQYF.

This clone has only one observation. The V and J genes are TRBV11-2 and TRBJ2-7; possible D gene TRBD2, 6 bases. The CDR3 totals 14 residues. Germline CDR1 reads SGHAT; CDR2 reads FQNNGV. With 3 bases removed from V and 3 bases from J, the gap between germline ends came to 12 bases. The CDR3 nucleotides are TGTGCCAGCAGCTTGGGGCCCGGGGGCTACGAGCAGTACTTC. Protein sequence: CASSLGPGGYEQYF.

V usage is TRBV14 and J usage is TRBJ1-2; 10 bases fit TRBD1. V shed 2 bases and J 3 bases; nucleotides not matched to a gene: 9. In germline, CDR1 is SGHDN, CDR2 FVKESK. The CDR3 runs to 17 residues. The chain's CDR3 is CASSQRLGQGTHYGYTF. The DNA for the CDR3 is TGTGCCAGCAGCCAACGCCTGGGACAGGGGACCCACTATGGCTACACCTTC. Looking up the rest from reference TRBV14 and TRBJ1-2 gives the full variable domain: EAGVTQFPSHSVIEKGQTVTLRCDPISGHDNLYWYRRVMGKEIKFLLHFVKESKQDESGMPNNRFLAERTGGTYSTLKVQPAELEDSGVYFCASSQRLGQGTHYGYTFGSGTRLTVV.

CDR3 sequence reads: CASSISATNEKLFF. CDR3 in DNA: TGTGCCAGTAGTATATCGGCAACTAATGAAAAACTGTTTTTT. This chain joins TRBV19 and TRBJ1-4; D gene ambiguous. CDR1 LNHDA and CDR2 SQIVND come from the germline V gene (reference sequence). The V and J ends lost 2 bases and 0 bases respectively, with 4 bases between them. The CDR3 runs to 14 residues.

The chain is built from TRBV7-6 and TRBJ2-4; tentative D call: TRBD1 (6 bases). Trimming took 5 bases from V and 5 from J, leaving 10 bases between them. Germline CDR1 SGHVS, CDR2 FNYEAQ. This CDR3 has 13 residues. CDR3 in DNA: TGTGCCAGCAGCCCTAACAGGGAAAACATTCAGTACTTC. It codes for CASSPNRENIQYF.

The rearrangement links TRBV18 to TRBJ1-2; TRBD1 matches at 7 bases. Germline CDR1 is KGHSH and CDR2 is LQKENI. V lost 4 bases, J lost 3 bases, and 14 bases stayed unmatched. There are 17 residues in the CDR3. The CDR3 region has the DNA TGTGCCAGCTCACTGGAGAGGACAGGCGTACTTTACTATGGCTACACCTTC. It is translated as CASSLERTGVLYYGYTF.

This clone showed up just once. The chain links TRBV28 to TRBJ2-7, with 7 nucleotides matching TRBD1. This CDR3 has 15 residues. V dropped 6 bases and J dropped 2; count of bases not matched to a gene: 10. Germline-derived CDR1 and CDR2 are MDHEN and SYDVKM. The CDR3 protein is CASSPGGLNPYEQYF. The CDR3 region has the DNA TGTGCCAGCAGCCCAGGGGGTTTGAACCCCTACGAGCAGTACTTC.

This clone was detected only once. The chain recombines TRBV11-2 with TRBJ2-1, with D possibly matching TRBD1 (5 bases). V was cut by 2 bases and J by 5 bases, with 13 bases left in between. CDR1 and CDR2 (germline): SGHAT, FQNNGV. The CDR3 consists of 15 residues. CDR3 amino acids: CASSLRGALNNEQFF. In DNA form, the CDR3 reads TGTGCCAGCAGCTTACGTGGGGCCCTTAACAATGAGCAGTTCTTC.

The table lists this clone with a count of one. The chain has TRBV18 and TRBJ1-1; tentatively, D is TRBD1 (6 bases). The CDR3 has 15 amino acids. V dropped 3 bases and J dropped 1 base, with 12 bases sitting between them. The germline gives CDR1 KGHSH, CDR2 LQKENI. The CDR3 bases are TGTGCCAGCTCACCCGCCAGGGGACAGAACACTGAAGCTTTCTTT. Translated: CASSPARGQNTEAFF. The variable domain in full, with the rest retrieved from reference TRBV18 and TRBJ1-1, is NAGVMQNPRHLVRRRGQEARLRCSPMKGHSHVYWYRQLPEEGLKFMVYLQKENIIDESGMPKERFSAEFPKEGPSILRIQQVVRGDSAAYFCASSPARGQNTEAFFGQGTRLTVV.

The chain has TRBV28 and TRBJ2-7; 12 bases fit TRBD2. Germline-derived CDR1 and CDR2 are MDHEN and SYDVKM. This CDR3 is 12 amino acids long. V lost 11 bases to trimming and J lost 5 bases; unmatched junction nucleotides: 4. The CDR3 here is CASTSGSNEQYF. The CDR3 region has the DNA TGTGCCTCGACTAGCGGGAGCAACGAGCAGTACTTC.

In this sample, this clone turned up once. The chain carries TRBV14 and TRBJ2-7; weak D call: TRBD2 (6 bases). Looked up from germline, CDR1 is SGHDN and CDR2 is FVKESK. The V and J ends lost 3 bases and 4 bases respectively, with 16 bases between them. The CDR3 contains 15 residues. DNA for the CDR3: TGTGCCAGCAGCCACCCTAGCGCCCGACTATACGAGCAGTACTTC. This codes for CASSHPSARLYEQYF.

The CDR3 sequence: CASSGTVPLTQYF. DNA of the CDR3: TGTGCCAGTAGCGGGACAGTTCCATTGACCCAGTACTTC. The chain couples TRBV19 to TRBJ2-5, with TRBD1 matching 7 bases. Germline values: CDR1 LNHDA, CDR2 SQIVND (reference sequence). The CDR3 runs 13 residues. V shed 6 bases and J 7 bases; nucleotides not matched to a gene: 8.

This clone was counted a single time. One junction end does not reproduce the germline sequence, and a read error may be involved. The chain carries TRBV14 and TRBJ2-1; D possibly corresponds to TRBD2 (5 bases). The CDR3 consists of 17 residues. Germline CDR1 is SGHDN and CDR2 is FVKESK. CDR3: CASSQDPPSFPYNEQFF. In DNA, the CDR3 is TGTGCCAGCAGCCAAGACCCCCCTAGCTTCCCCTATAATGAGCAGTTCTTC.